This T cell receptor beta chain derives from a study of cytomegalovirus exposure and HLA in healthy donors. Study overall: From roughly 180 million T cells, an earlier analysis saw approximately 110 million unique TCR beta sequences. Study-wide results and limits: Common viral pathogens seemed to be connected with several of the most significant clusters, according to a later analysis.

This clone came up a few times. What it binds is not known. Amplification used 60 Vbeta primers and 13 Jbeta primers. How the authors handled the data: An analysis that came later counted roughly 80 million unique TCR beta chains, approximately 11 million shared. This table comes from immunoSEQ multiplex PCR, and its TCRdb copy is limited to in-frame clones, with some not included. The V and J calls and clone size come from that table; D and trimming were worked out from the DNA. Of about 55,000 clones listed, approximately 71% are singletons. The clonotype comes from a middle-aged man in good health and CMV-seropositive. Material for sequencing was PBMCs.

The CDR3 bases are TGCGCCAGCAGCCAAGTCGAGACTTCCGGGGTAATCACCTTC. Translation: CASSQVETSGVITF. The rearrangement uses TRBV4-1 and TRBJ1-2; no firm D call. There are 14 residues in the CDR3. The V gene lost 1 base and the J gene lost 13 bases, with 19 bases spanning the gap. Germline CDR1 and CDR2: MGHRA and YSYEKL.